The 18 T cell receptor beta chains in this list originate from one sample, sequenced in a study of tumor-infiltrating lymphocytes in oesophageal squamous cell carcinoma. MiXCR, run by TCRdb on the PCR reads, gives a single entry per CDR3 protein. The sample holds fewer than 20,000 distinct CDR3 sequences, roughly 43% seen once. Sequencing was performed on normal esophageal tissue next to the tumor. These receptors all come from a male donor with esophageal squamous cell carcinoma.

The chain has TRBV6-2 or TRBV6-3 and TRBJ2-1; either TRBD1 or TRBD2 may supply D (5 bases each). This CDR3 has 14 amino acids. Germline V gene lookup returns CDR1 MNHEY and CDR2 SVGEGT. Deletions cut 5 bases from V and 6 bases from J, with 14 bases between. CDR3 amino acids: CASSTGASINEQFF. The DNA for the CDR3 is TGTGCCAGCAGTACCGGGGCGTCTATCAATGAGCAGTTCTTC.

The chain couples TRBV7-6 to TRBJ2-5; unclear D gene. The end of the DNA aligns better with TRBJ2-1, so the J call may be wrong. The germline gives CDR1 SGHVS, CDR2 FNYEAQ. The CDR3 totals 14 residues. The CDR3 DNA sequence: TGTGCCAGCAGCTTCTGGCTGGCCTACAATGAGCAGTTCTTC. This codes for CASSFWLAYNEQFF.

V gene TRBV27 combines with J gene TRBJ2-3, with D maybe TRBD2 (6 bases). Germline lookup yields CDR1 MNHEY and CDR2 SMNVEV (reference sequence). The CDR3 totals 14 residues. V was shortened by 3 bases and J by 14 bases, with 21 bases between the two germline ends. CDR3 coding DNA: TGTGCCAGCAGTTTCGGGAGTAACGTCGGGGAGCTGTATTTT. It yields the protein CASSFGSNVGELYF.

The chain carries TRBV7-2 and TRBJ2-5, with D tentatively TRBD1 (6 bases). The V end lost 5 bases, the J end lost 1 base, and 11 bases lay between the germline ends. There are 14 residues in the CDR3. Looked up from germline, CDR1 is SGHTA and CDR2 is FQGNSA. The CDR3 DNA reads TGTGCCAGCAGCAGGGGACACCCCCAAGAGACCCAGTACTTC. It yields the protein CASSRGHPQETQYF.

Concerning this clonotype: Since the CDR3 does not end with the conserved phenylalanine or tryptophan, this likely comes from a read error. Because the CDR3's place on the DNA is in doubt, the DNA is left out and the CDR3 is given as listed by TCRdb. The V call is TRBV6-6, the J call TRBJ2-7; TRBD1 is taken as the D call from the table, unchecked against the DNA. Germline CDR1 reads MNHNY; CDR2 reads SVGAGI (reference sequence). The CDR3 has 16 amino acids, counting both end residues. The CDR3 region is CASTRRGGNYGYTFGS.

In this sample, this clonotype turned up many times. The chain carries TRBV28 and TRBJ1-2; D unresolved. Deletions cut 4 bases from V and 8 bases from J, with 20 bases between. The germline V gene has CDR1 MDHEN and CDR2 SYDVKM. This CDR3 is built from 15 residues. This chain's CDR3 is CASSSRARSGGGYTF. The CDR3 DNA sequence: TGTGCCAGCAGTTCGAGGGCCAGGAGTGGAGGAGGCTACACCTTC.

As regards this clonotype: Likely a read error: the CDR3 ends without its conserved phenylalanine or tryptophan. No DNA is shown, since the ends of the CDR3 on it are uncertain; the CDR3 is the one TCRdb lists. This sequence joins TRBV11-3 and TRBJ1-1. The CDR3 contains 19 residues when both ends are counted. The germline V gene encodes CDR1 SGHNT and CDR2 YENEEA. This CDR3 is CASSHKSLGRVYRGSSSGQ.

This clonotype was observed many times. This rearrangement joins TRBV6-1 to TRBJ1-1, with D hard to call. The length of the CDR3 is 13 residues. Looked up from germline, CDR1 is MNHNS and CDR2 is SASEGT. The V gene lost 8 bases and the J gene lost 6 bases, with 16 bases spanning the gap. In DNA form, the CDR3 reads TGTGCCAGCGGACGAAGCCAATTGGCTGAAGCTTTCTTT. Amino acids: CASGRSQLAEAFF.

This chain joins TRBV6-1 and TRBJ2-1, with D uncertain. Trimming cost V 5 bases and J 8 bases, with 7 bases left between them. Germline CDR1 MNHNS, CDR2 SASEGT. The CDR3 totals 11 residues. CDR3 nucleotides: TGTGCCAGCAGTCAAGACTATGAGCAGTTCTTC. It encodes CASSQDYEQFF.

This chain uses TRBV28 with TRBJ1-1; unclear D gene. Trimming took 1 base from V and 0 from J, leaving 12 bases between them. This CDR3 comprises 16 residues. Germline lookup yields CDR1 MDHEN and CDR2 SYDVKM. CDR3 sequence: CASSLSAGTMNTEAFF. The CDR3 DNA follows: TGTGCCAGCAGTTTATCGGCAGGAACCATGAACACTGAAGCTTTCTTT.

This clonotype was recorded many times. This sequence joins TRBV6-9 and TRBJ2-7; 7 nucleotides agree with TRBD2. This CDR3 contains 15 residues. Trimming cost V 7 bases and J 0 bases; bases outside gene matches: 9. Germline CDR1 MNHGY, CDR2 SVAAGI. The CDR3 sequence: CASTKAGSPSYEQYF. CDR3 nucleotides: TGTGCCAGCACCAAAGCGGGGTCCCCCTCCTACGAGCAGTACTTC.

This clonotype came up once. The CDR3 ends on some other residue instead of the conserved phenylalanine or tryptophan, so this is likely a read error. Because the CDR3's place on the DNA is in doubt, the DNA is left out and the CDR3 is given as listed by TCRdb. This chain uses TRBV7-3 with TRBJ2-7; TRBD1, the D gene given by the table, was not confirmed from the DNA. Germline V gives CDR1 SGHTA, CDR2 FQGTGA. The CDR3 totals 10 residues, both ends included. The CDR3 loop is CASSLGTGDL.

The genes are TRBV7-4 and TRBJ2-7; D is perhaps TRBD1 (6 bases). The ends were cut back, 3 bases at V and 7 bases at J, with 19 bases in the middle. Germline-derived CDR1 and CDR2 are SGHVT and SQSDAQ. This CDR3 spans 15 amino acids. CDR3 loop: CASSLTTDRLNEQYF. The CDR3, as DNA: TGTGCCAGCAGCTTGACGACGGACAGACTCAATGAGCAGTACTTC.

This chain joins TRBV7-6 and TRBJ2-7; no firm D call. Per germline, CDR1 SGHVS and CDR2 FNYEAQ. The V gene lost 1 base and the J gene lost 2 bases, with 9 bases spanning the gap. The CDR3 contains 14 residues. In DNA form, the CDR3 reads TGTGCCAGCAGCTTAGGCCGGGCAACCTACGAGCAGTACTTC. Its translation: CASSLGRATYEQYF.

Details on this clonotype: It may be a read error: a sequence one base away is much more abundant. V usage is TRBV5-1 and J usage is TRBJ2-5, with 7 positions matching TRBD2. The DNA end is a closer match to TRBJ2-3, so the J assignment may be wrong. Germline CDR1 reads SGHRS; CDR2 reads YFSETQ. This CDR3 has 16 amino acids. In DNA form, the CDR3 reads TGCGCCAGCAGCTATGGGAGGGCGGGGTCCACAGATGCGCAGTATTTT. This translates into CASSYGRAGSTDAQYF.

By frequency in the sample, this clonotype is medium-sized. The chain combines TRBV7-2 with TRBJ1-1; no definite D call. Germline CDR1 reads SGHTA; CDR2 reads FQGNSA. This CDR3 is built from 14 residues. The V end lost 3 bases, the J end lost 6 bases, and 14 bases lay between the germline ends. The CDR3 DNA reads TGTGCCAGCAGCTTCTATCTCGAGGTGGCTGAAGCTTTCTTT. This gives the protein CASSFYLEVAEAFF.

About this clonotype: Here the CDR3 omits its conserved ending phenylalanine or tryptophan, so a read error is the likely source. The DNA is left out, because the CDR3 cannot be placed on it with certainty; the CDR3 is given as TCRdb lists it. The V call is TRBV6-1, the J call TRBJ2-6; the listed D gene, TRBD1, was not tested against the DNA. 9 amino acids form the CDR3, both terminal residues included. Germline CDR1 MNHNS, CDR2 SASEGT. CDR3 sequence reads: CASSYPGTS.

There are a few counts of this clonotype. The chain carries TRBV7-9 and TRBJ2-7; D unclear. Trimming pared 4 bases from V and 5 bases from J, leaving 18 bases between. CDR3 length: 15 amino acids. CDR1 is SEHNR, CDR2 FQNEAQ, per germline (reference sequence). CDR3 sequence (DNA): TGTGCCAGCAGCTATTTTAAGTTTGGTTGGGACGAGCAGTACTTC. This translates into CASSYFKFGWDEQYF. Complete variable domain (other parts from reference TRBV7-9 and TRBJ2-7): DTGVSQNPRHKITKRGQNVTFRCDPISEHNRLYWYRQTLGQGPEFLTYFQNEAQLEKSRLLSDRFSAERPKGSFSTLEIQRTEQGDSAMYLCASSYFKFGWDEQYFGPGTRLTVT.